These 28 T cell receptor beta chains originate from one sample sequenced in a study of molecular identifiers for immune sequencing clone quantification (dated by TCRdb to 2016 to 2019). The library came from PCR. Sequencing was performed on an Illumina HiSeq 4000. TCRdb ran its own pipeline on the public reads, namely fastp trimming at Q25 and MiXCR clone calling, and kept in-frame beta chains. Rows are unified per CDR3 protein, each entry keeping the most common DNA and genes. This sample comprises some 65,000 distinct CDR3 sequences, roughly 20% of them detected only once. The ten most abundant clones make up around 1.5% of the sample. Input material: naive CD8+ T cells from blood, with Jurkat cell RNA spiked in. In light of the paper, this sample's cell subset or site label describes: FACS-sorted CD8+CD4-CCR7+CD45RA+ naive T cells. The receptors were gathered from a human donor in good health. Some libraries in this study had Jurkat cell RNA spiked in.

This clonotype was observed many times. The chain couples TRBV4-1 to TRBJ2-7; D unclear. V gave up 0 bases and J gave up 5 bases, with 11 bases separating them. This CDR3 has 14 residues. Germline V lookup: CDR1 MGHRA, CDR2 YSYEKL. The DNA of the CDR3 is TGCGCCAGCAGCCAAGATCGGACGGGCGACGAGCAGTACTTC. Translating it yields CASSQDRTGDEQYF.

Concerning this clonotype: The germline gene is not matched at one end of the junction; a read error may be the cause. The chain uses TRBV4-1 and TRBJ2-1; D gene unclear. The CDR3 has 14 residues. Germline-derived CDR1 and CDR2 are MGHRA and YSYEKL. This CDR3 is CASSQERHDDERFF. DNA for the CDR3: TGCGCCAGCAGCCAAGAGAGGCACGATGATGAGCGGTTCTTC.

This chain links TRBV7-3 with TRBJ2-1, with D perhaps matching TRBD1 or TRBD2 (5 bases each). From germline, CDR1 is SGHTA and CDR2 FQGTGA. The CDR3 is 16 amino acids. V lost 5 bases and J lost 4, with 18 bases in between. Here the CDR3 reads CASSQSGTALYNEQFF. The CDR3 coding sequence is TGTGCCAGCAGCCAATCCGGGACGGCTCTATACAATGAGCAGTTCTTC.

For this clonotype: Being one base from a much bigger clone, this may be a read error. The rearrangement uses TRBV7-9 and TRBJ1-2, with D perhaps matching TRBD1 (6 bases). The ends were cut back, 1 base at V and 1 base at J, with 10 bases in the middle. Germline values: CDR1 SEHNR, CDR2 FQNEAQ (reference sequence). There are 15 residues in the CDR3. Here the CDR3 DNA reads TGTGCCAGCAGCTTAGAAGGGGGAGTTAACTATGGCTACACCTTC. As protein: CASSLEGGVNYGYTF.

In its sample, this clonotype was seen a few times. The chain carries TRBV4-2 and TRBJ2-7; no clear D gene. Germline lookup yields CDR1 LGHNA and CDR2 YNFKEQ. CDR3 length: 16 amino acids. Trimming removed 0 bases from V and 2 bases from J, with 14 bases in between. CDR3 in amino acids: CASSQDSGLATYEQYF. The CDR3 DNA follows: TGTGCCAGCAGCCAAGATTCGGGTTTGGCTACCTACGAGCAGTACTTC.

This clonotype has ten or more counts. The genes are TRBV7-9 and TRBJ1-2, with D perhaps TRBD1 (5 bases). The germline CDR1 and CDR2 sequences are SEHNR and FQNEAQ (reference sequence). Between the trimmed V and J ends, which lost 1 base and 0 bases, there was a span of 9 bases. The CDR3 is made up of 15 amino acids. CDR3 nucleotide sequence: TGTGCCAGCAGCTTAGGAGGAGGGGCTAACTATGGCTACACCTTC. The encoded protein is CASSLGGGANYGYTF.

This clonotype was counted at least ten times. This chain's CDR3 is CSARDNKDRVGLEKLFF. As DNA, the CDR3 is TGCAGTGCTAGAGACAACAAAGACAGGGTCGGTCTTGAAAAACTGTTTTTT. The gene calls are TRBV20-1 and TRBJ1-4, with 7 bases fitting TRBD1. V trimming: 0 bases; J trimming: 7 bases; junction bases outside the gene matches: 14. Germline V gene sequence: CDR1 DFQATT, CDR2 SNEGSKA (reference sequence). The CDR3 is 17 residues long.

This clonotype was counted a few times. The chain joins TRBV7-2 to TRBJ1-3; no clear D gene. V was pared by 2 bases and J by 0 bases, with 5 bases between. Germline CDR1 SGHTA, CDR2 FQGNSA. CDR3 length equals 14 residues. The CDR3 DNA sequence: TGTGCCAGCAGCTTACCGGGCTCTGGAAACACCATATATTTT. Protein: CASSLPGSGNTIYF.

This clonotype occurred many times. For the CDR3, the DNA is TGTGCCAGTAGTACGGATTGGACGACCCTCGAGCAGTACTTC. This gives the protein CASSTDWTTLEQYF. The gene calls are TRBV19 and TRBJ2-7; D gene uncertain. V lost 4 bases to trimming and J lost 6 bases, with 16 bases between them. This CDR3 is built from 14 residues. CDR1 and CDR2 from the germline V gene are LNHDA and SQIVND (reference sequence).

Only a few counts were recorded for this clonotype. This chain connects TRBV12-3 or TRBV12-4 to TRBJ2-2; TRBD1 aligns across 7 bases. V was clipped by 7 bases and J by 4 bases; unmatched bases: 6. The CDR3 runs 14 residues. The CDR3 here is CASKKQGTTGELFF. The CDR3, as DNA: TGTGCCAGCAAAAAACAGGGGACCACCGGGGAGCTGTTTTTT.

This clonotype was seen once. V and J are TRBV7-9 and TRBJ2-7; D unresolved. The germline gives CDR1 SEHNR, CDR2 FQNEAQ (reference sequence). The length of the CDR3 is 12 residues. V lost 5 bases, J lost 3 bases, and 8 bases lay in between. CDR3 sequence (DNA): TGTGCCAGCAGCGCGACCAACTACGAGCAGTACTTC. This gives the protein CASSATNYEQYF.

Of note for this clonotype: At one of its ends the junction is not consistent with the germline gene, which may arise from a read error. V gene TRBV2 combines with J gene TRBJ2-5; D possibly corresponds to TRBD2 (5 bases). Germline V gene data show CDR1 as SNHLY and CDR2 as FYNNEI. CDR3 length equals 12 residues. The CDR3: CACSEGQETQYF. The DNA for the CDR3 is TGTGCCTGCAGTGAGGGACAAGAGACCCAGTACTTC.

Remarks on this clonotype: A much larger clonotype is one base distant, so this may be a read error. The chain uses TRBV19 and TRBJ2-7, with 10 bases matching TRBD2. Germline loops: CDR1 LNHDA, CDR2 SQIVND (reference sequence). CDR3 length: 14 amino acids. J gave up 3 bases and V 7 bases, and 6 bases lay outside the gene matches. The CDR3 nucleotides read TGTGCCAGTAAAATAGCGGGAGGCCTCTACGAGCAGTACTTC. This codes for CASKIAGGLYEQYF. Variable domain in full (rest from reference TRBV19 and TRBJ2-7): DGGITQSPKYLFRKEGQNVTLSCEQNLNHDAMYWYRQDPGQGLRLIYYSQIVNDFQKGDIAEGYSVSREKKESFPLTVTSAQKNPTAFYLCASKIAGGLYEQYFGPGTRLTVT.

This clonotype was seen repeatedly, ten times or more. This rearrangement joins TRBV6-5 to TRBJ2-1, with D uncertain. V was cut by 4 bases and J by 4 bases, with 14 bases left in between. The germline V gene encodes CDR1 MNHEY and CDR2 SVGAGI. The CDR3 totals 15 residues. DNA for the CDR3: TGTGCCAGCAGTTCTACGAATGACTGGTACAATGAGCAGTTCTTC. This encodes CASSSTNDWYNEQFF.

This clonotype was recorded a few times. The genes are TRBV19 and TRBJ1-1; no clear D gene. The germline gives CDR1 LNHDA, CDR2 SQIVND (reference sequence). The CDR3 contains 13 residues. V was shortened by 9 bases and J by 0 bases, with 11 bases between the two germline ends. DNA for the CDR3: TGTGCCAGCACCGTGTCCGTGAACACTGAAGCTTTCTTT. This codes for CASTVSVNTEAFF.

This clonotype was recorded many times. V and J are TRBV12-3 or TRBV12-4 and TRBJ2-7, with no clear D. The CDR3 is 14 residues long. Trimming stripped 6 bases from V and 3 bases from J, with 15 bases between. In nucleotides, the CDR3 is TGTGCCAGCAGCCCCGAGACAAGACTCTACGAGCAGTACTTC. Encoded protein: CASSPETRLYEQYF.

On this clonotype: A much bigger clone sits one base away, suggesting this may be a read error. The rearrangement links TRBV2 to TRBJ1-5, with a tentative D call TRBD1 (6 bases). Germline values: CDR1 SNHLY, CDR2 FYNNEI. The CDR3 has 16 residues. In nucleotides, the CDR3 is TGTGCCAGCAGTGGCGGACAGCTATATAGCAGTCAGCCCCAGCATTTT. Its translation: CASSGGQLYSSQPQHF.

The sample holds many counts of this clonotype. The chain carries TRBV9 and TRBJ2-1, with D perhaps TRBD1 (6 bases). V was shortened by 3 bases and J by 0 bases, with 16 bases between the two germline ends. CDR3 length: 17 amino acids. The V gene's germline CDR1 is SGDLS and CDR2 YYNGEE. CDR3 residues: CASSAQGRRSSYNEQFF. The CDR3 DNA is TGTGCCAGCAGCGCACAGGGCAGGAGGAGCTCCTACAATGAGCAGTTCTTC.

This clonotype was observed a handful of times. The gene calls are TRBV7-9 and TRBJ2-1; D unresolved. The V end lost 5 bases, the J end lost 8 bases, and 19 bases lay between the germline ends. The germline V gene has CDR1 SEHNR and CDR2 FQNEAQ (reference sequence). The CDR3 runs 15 residues. The CDR3 DNA is TGTGCCAGCAGCGAACACTCCAGAACTGGCGATGAGCAGTTCTTC. This gives the protein CASSEHSRTGDEQFF.

This clonotype was seen ten or more times. In nucleotides, the CDR3 is TGCAGTGCTAGGTATACAGGACTAAACACTGAAGCTTTCTTT. Translation: CSARYTGLNTEAFF. The V call is TRBV20-1, the J call TRBJ1-1; D might be TRBD1 (5 bases). Germline V gives CDR1 DFQATT, CDR2 SNEGSKA (reference sequence). Trimming removed 3 bases from V and 2 bases from J, with 13 bases in between. The CDR3 runs 14 residues.

The sample holds many counts of this clonotype. The V call is TRBV19, the J call TRBJ1-1; D unclear. CDR3 length: 12 amino acids. Germline loops: CDR1 LNHDA, CDR2 SQIVND (reference sequence). V was shortened by 3 bases and J by 7 bases, with 9 bases between the two germline ends. This CDR3 reads CASSIPGLEAFF. The CDR3 coding sequence is TGTGCCAGTAGTATTCCAGGTCTTGAAGCTTTCTTT.

This clonotype was found many times. This rearrangement joins TRBV4-2 to TRBJ1-1, with D possibly matching TRBD1 (5 bases). The CDR3 extends over 13 amino acids. V lost 1 base and J lost 5, with 8 bases in between. Germline-derived CDR1 and CDR2 are LGHNA and YNFKEQ. CDR3 DNA: TGTGCCAGCAGCCAAGTAAGGGGAACTGAAGCTTTCTTT. Translation gives CASSQVRGTEAFF.

This clonotype has a count of ten or more. The V call is TRBV7-9, the J call TRBJ1-2; no firm D call. V was trimmed by 1 base and J by 0 bases, leaving 12 bases between them. Germline V gives CDR1 SEHNR, CDR2 FQNEAQ (reference sequence). There are 16 residues in the CDR3. The CDR3 DNA follows: TGTGCCAGCAGCTTAGACAGCTCAGAAGCTAACTATGGCTACACCTTC. Its protein product is CASSLDSSEANYGYTF.

This clonotype has only a few counts. This chain links TRBV20-1 with TRBJ2-1; 9 positions match TRBD2. Germline V gene lookup returns CDR1 DFQATT and CDR2 SNEGSKA (reference sequence). The V and J ends lost 1 base and 4 bases, in that order; junction bases with no gene match: 11. The CDR3 length is 17 residues. The CDR3 DNA sequence: TGCAGTGCTAGAGGCCGGCTGACTAGCGGCGTATACAATGAGCAGTTCTTC. It encodes CSARGRLTSGVYNEQFF.

This clonotype was recorded many times. This chain links TRBV5-1 with TRBJ2-7; D gene uncertain. CDR1 is SGHRS and CDR2 is YFSETQ in the germline V gene. The length of the CDR3 is 16 residues. Trimming removed 4 bases from V and 2 bases from J, with 19 bases in between. The CDR3 spells CASSLFLGQGTYEQYF. CDR3 DNA: TGCGCCAGCAGCCTCTTCCTTGGCCAAGGCACCTACGAGCAGTACTTC. Combining the CDR3 with reference TRBV5-1 and TRBJ2-7 gives the whole variable domain KAGVTQTPRYLIKTRGQQVTLSCSPISGHRSVSWYQQTPGQGLQFLFEYFSETQRNKGNFPGRFSGRQFSNSRSEMNVSTLELGDSALYLCASSLFLGQGTYEQYFGPGTRLTVT.

The chain links TRBV27 to TRBJ2-1; no firm D call. The CDR3 spans 14 residues. The ends were cut back, 10 bases at V and 1 base at J, with 14 bases in the middle. Germline CDR1 MNHEY, CDR2 SMNVEV (reference sequence). The CDR3 is CANSLDRSYNEQFF. In DNA, the CDR3 is TGTGCCAACAGCCTGGACCGGTCCTACAATGAGCAGTTCTTC.

Ten or more counts support this clonotype. V is TRBV9 and J is TRBJ2-7, with D possibly TRBD1 on 7 matching bases. Trimming shortened V by 3 bases and J by 4 bases, and 17 bases separated the two germline ends. The germline V gene has CDR1 SGDLS and CDR2 YYNGEE. The CDR3 is 15 residues long. In DNA, the CDR3 is TGTGCCAGCAGCGCGCTGCCAGGGGGGATTTACGAGCAGTACTTC. Translating it yields CASSALPGGIYEQYF. The full variable domain, completed using reference TRBV9 and TRBJ2-7, is DSGVTQTPKHLITATGQRVTLRCSPRSGDLSVYWYQQSLDQGLQFLIQYYNGEERAKGNILERFSAQQFPDLHSELNLSSLELGDSALYFCASSALPGGIYEQYFGPGTRLTVT.

This clonotype is labeled as medium-sized. The chain recombines TRBV23-1 with TRBJ2-3, with D perhaps TRBD2 (6 bases). TRBV23-1 has ORF status, its function being uncertain. CDR3 size: 17 residues. Between the trimmed V and J ends, which lost 4 bases and 2 bases, there was a span of 19 bases. The CDR3 nucleotides are TGCGCCAGCAGTCCCCCGGGAGCGGGTGCCTCCACAGATACGCAGTATTTT. Translation gives CASSPPGAGASTDTQYF.